What follows describes a single TCR beta chain. Its antigen is currently not known. As the CDR3 is not closed by the conserved phenylalanine or tryptophan, this likely results from a read error. These data belong to a study of early T cells in non-severe SARS-CoV-2 infection (dated by TCRdb to 2020 to 2023). With regard to the full study: Because TCR sequencing was done on bulk RNA from unsorted whole blood, the alpha and beta chains could not be paired.

This was a case-control study nested in a cohort of healthcare workers in London, UK, who had nasopharyngeal swab PCR tests and blood samples taken every week. Healthcare workers were recruited between 23 and 31 March 2020, during the week of the UK lockdown, and were followed weekly for up to roughly 15 weeks. A distance of 8 bases separates the germline ends of V and J, which lose 2 bases and 1 base respectively. The CDR3 is made up of 14 amino acids, end residues included. The read is trimmed to its CDR3 DNA, 42 bases read in frame from base 1. CDR1 and CDR2 are drawn from the germline V gene: KGHSH, LQKENI. Beyond this particular receptor, the publication reports: Matching against VDJdb was skewed toward anti-spike CD8 responses, likely underestimated virus-specific expansions, and missed private and CD4 specificities.

Library preparation used 5' RACE. The listed sequencing device is NextSeq 500. To correct for sequencing error and PCR bias, the TCR library protocol tagged individual cDNA molecules with unique molecular identifiers. Both TCR alpha and beta chains were sequenced, and tight co-correlation was observed between alpha and beta sequence abundances in each sample. In the original analysis: Decombinator V4 was used to annotate the V gene, J gene and CDR3 of the TCR sequences. TCRs were defined as expanded if a significant change between any two time points was detected under a Poisson model with p below 0.0001. TCR abundances were normalised to the total number of TCRs sequenced in each sample and reported as counts per million. MAIT TCRs were defined by TRAV1-2 paired with TRAJ12, TRAJ20 or TRAJ33, and iNKT TCRs by TRAV10 paired with TRAJ18. VDJdb, accessed on 1 November 2021, was searched for TCRs annotated for CMV, EBV and SARS-CoV-2, and TCRs annotated for more than one antigen were excluded. Using fastp at Q25 and MiXCR, TCRdb reprocessed the public reads and kept productive beta chains. Identical CDR3 proteins give one entry, which carries the most common genes and DNA. These V and J calls rely on TCRdb rather than the paper's analysis. This sample gives around 77,000 distinct CDR3 sequences in total; over 9.5% of them show up just once. The top ten clones comprise approximately 8% of the sample.

Here the sequenced sample was whole blood, taken at baseline. Rearrangement joined TRBV18 to TRBJ1-1; the D gene lacks a confident call. This sequence originates from an adult who was a healthcare worker with PCR-confirmed SARS-CoV-2 infection or an uninfected control (not recorded which). In nucleotides, the sequence is TGTGCCAGCTCACCATTGCCACAGAACACTGAAGCTTTCTTG. It translates to CASSPLPQNTEAFL.